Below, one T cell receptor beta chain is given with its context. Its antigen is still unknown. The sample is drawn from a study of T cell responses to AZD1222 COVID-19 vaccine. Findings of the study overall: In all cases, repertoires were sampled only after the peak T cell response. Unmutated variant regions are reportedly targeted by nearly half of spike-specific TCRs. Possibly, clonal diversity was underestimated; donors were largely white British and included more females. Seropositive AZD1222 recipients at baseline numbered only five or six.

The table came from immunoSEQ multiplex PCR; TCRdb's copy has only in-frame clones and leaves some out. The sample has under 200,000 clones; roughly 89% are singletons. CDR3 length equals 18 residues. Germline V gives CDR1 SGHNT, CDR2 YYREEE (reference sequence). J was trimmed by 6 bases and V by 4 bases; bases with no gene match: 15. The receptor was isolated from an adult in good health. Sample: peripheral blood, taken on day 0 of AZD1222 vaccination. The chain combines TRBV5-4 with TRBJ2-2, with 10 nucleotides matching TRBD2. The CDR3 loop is CASSNKIGSGGAPGELFF. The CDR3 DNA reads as TGTGCCAGCAGCAATAAAATCGGGAGCGGGGGGGCCCCCGGGGAGCTGTTTTTT.